This T cell receptor (beta chain) was recorded in a study of cytomegalovirus exposure and HLA in healthy donors. Only in-frame clones appear in the TCRdb table, and some are missing; sequencing was by immunoSEQ multiplex PCR. The table lists about 130,000 clones, about nine tenths of them singletons. Trimming removed 5 bases from V and 1 base from J, with 11 bases in between. The CDR3 contains 14 residues. From germline, CDR1 is SGHNT and CDR2 YENEEA. The sample was PBMCs. The TCR was taken from a young man in good health and CMV-seronegative. The chain has TRBV11-3 and TRBJ2-5, with D possibly TRBD2 on 6 matching bases. The CDR3 nucleotides read TGTGCCAGCAGCCCGGGGGTCGGCCAAGAGACCCAGTACTTC. Protein: CASSPGVGQETQYF.